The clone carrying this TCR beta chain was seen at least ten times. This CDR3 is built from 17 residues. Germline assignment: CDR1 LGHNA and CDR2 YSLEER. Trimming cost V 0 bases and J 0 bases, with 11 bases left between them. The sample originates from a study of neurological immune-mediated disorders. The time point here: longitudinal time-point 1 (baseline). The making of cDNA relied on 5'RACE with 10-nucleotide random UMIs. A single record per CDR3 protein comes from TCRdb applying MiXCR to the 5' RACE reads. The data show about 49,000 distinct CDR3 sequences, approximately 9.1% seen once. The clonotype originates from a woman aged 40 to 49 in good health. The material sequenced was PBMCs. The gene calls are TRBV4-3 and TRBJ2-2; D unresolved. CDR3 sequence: CASSQDFGNANTGELFF. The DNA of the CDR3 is TGCGCCAGCAGCCAAGATTTCGGAAACGCGAACACCGGGGAGCTGTTTTTT.